This T cell receptor (beta chain) was sequenced for a study of CD8 T cells in ankylosing spondylitis. The V gene lost 6 bases and the J gene lost 7 bases, with 9 bases spanning the gap. CDR3 size: 11 residues. At least ten counts were recorded for this clonotype. Its matching antigen is unknown. TCRdb reprocessed the 5' RACE reads via MiXCR and lists one record per CDR3 protein. The table includes 700,000 to 850,000 distinct CDR3 sequences, roughly 12% detected once. Whole-study findings and limits: Ankylosing spondylitis blood appeared to carry a characteristic TCR beta motif of several highly homologous variants.

This TCR was recovered from a male donor with ankylosing spondylitis. The specimen sequenced was blood, either unsorted or a sorted T cell fraction (not recorded which). The J gene is TRBJ1-1, the V gene TRBV12-3 or TRBV12-4; no reliable D call. The CDR3 DNA sequence: TGTGCCAGCAGGACGGGATTTGAAGCTTTCTTT. Translation: CASRTGFEAFF.